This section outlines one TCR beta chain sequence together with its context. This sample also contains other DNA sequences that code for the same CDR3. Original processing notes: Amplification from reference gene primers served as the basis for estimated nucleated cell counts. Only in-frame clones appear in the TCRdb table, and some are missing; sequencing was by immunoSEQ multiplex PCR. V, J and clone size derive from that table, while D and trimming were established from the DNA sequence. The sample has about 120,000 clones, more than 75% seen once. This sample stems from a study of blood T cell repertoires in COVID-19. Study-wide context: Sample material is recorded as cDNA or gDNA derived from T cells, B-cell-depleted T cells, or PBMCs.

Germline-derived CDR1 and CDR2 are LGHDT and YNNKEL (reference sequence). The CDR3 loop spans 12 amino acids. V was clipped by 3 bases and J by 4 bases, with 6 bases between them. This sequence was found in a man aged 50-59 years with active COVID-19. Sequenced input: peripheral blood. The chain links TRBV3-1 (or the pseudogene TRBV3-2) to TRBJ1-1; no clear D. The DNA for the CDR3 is TGTGCCAGCAGCCAGGGAGGCACTGAAGCTTTCTTT. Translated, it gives CASSQGGTEAFF.